The 21 T cell receptor beta chains presented below share a single source sample, sequenced in a study of Ad26.COV2.S vaccination and SARS-CoV-2 variants. The protocol was immunoSEQ multiplex PCR, while the TCRdb copy is restricted to in-frame clones and leaves out a portion. The profile shows 300,000 to 350,000 clones, roughly 89% of them singletons. Treatment indicated: around 19 received Ad26.COV2.S at low or high dose, single or two shots; about 5 received placebo; per-sample allocation not given. Sample collection was performed on day 63 after the first vaccine or placebo injection. The sequencing used peripheral blood, collected in a trial of Ad26.COV2.S vaccine versus placebo. Receptor source: a person aged 18-65 years who received the Ad26.COV2.S COVID-19 vaccine or a placebo.

The chain combines TRBV18 with TRBJ1-5; 9 bases agree with TRBD1. J was trimmed by 5 bases and V by 3 bases; bases with no gene match: 2. CDR1 and CDR2 (germline): KGHSH, LQKENI. CDR3 length: 14 amino acids. The CDR3 sequence: CASSPGQGHQPQHF. CDR3 coding DNA: TGTGCCAGCTCACCGGGACAGGGCCATCAGCCCCAGCATTTT.

This clone was seen just once. The J gene is TRBJ1-6, the V gene TRBV6-6, with 7 bases matching TRBD1. After removal of 6 bases from V and 6 bases from J, the junction contained 5 bases not matched to a gene. The CDR3 loop spans 14 amino acids. The V gene's germline CDR1 is MNHNY and CDR2 SVGAGI (reference sequence). The chain's CDR3 is CASRLRDSNSPLHF. The CDR3 region has the DNA TGTGCCAGCAGACTCCGGGACAGTAATTCACCCCTCCACTTT.

The gene calls are TRBV4-3 and TRBJ2-5, with D possibly matching TRBD2 (6 bases). CDR1 LGHNA and CDR2 YSLEER come from the germline V gene. The CDR3 covers 14 residues. V was cut by 1 base and J by 5 bases, with 11 bases left in between. The CDR3 sequence: CASSQVAVGETQYF. Written as DNA, the CDR3 is TGCGCCAGCAGCCAAGTAGCGGTGGGGGAGACCCAGTACTTC.

The CDR3 loop reads CASSRGAQETQYF. For the CDR3, the DNA is TGTGCCAGCAGCCGGGGGGCCCAAGAGACCCAGTACTTC. The chain employs TRBV11-2 and TRBJ2-5; tentatively, D is TRBD2 (7 bases). V was clipped by 5 bases and J by 1 base, with 8 bases between them. This CDR3 has 13 amino acids. Germline V gives CDR1 SGHAT, CDR2 FQNNGV.

The chain is built from TRBV6-6 and TRBJ2-3; D perhaps matches TRBD2 (6 bases). V gave up 2 bases and J gave up 4 bases, with 13 bases separating them. The CDR3 covers 15 residues. Per germline, CDR1 MNHNY and CDR2 SVGAGI (reference sequence). The CDR3 sequence is CASSYEGLAADTQYF. The CDR3 coding sequence is TGTGCCAGCAGTTACGAGGGTTTAGCGGCAGATACGCAGTATTTT.

The CDR3 sequence is CASGFPGNTIYF. The DNA for the CDR3 is TGTGCTAGTGGTTTTCCTGGAAACACCATATATTTT. This chain connects TRBV12-5 to TRBJ1-3; unclear D gene. The CDR3 is made up of 12 amino acids. CDR1 is LGHNT, CDR2 FRNRAP, per germline. Between the trimmed V and J ends, which lost 3 bases and 2 bases, there was a span of 2 bases.

The chain is built from TRBV11-2 and TRBJ2-7; 10 positions agree with TRBD1. After removal of 3 bases from V and 5 bases from J, the junction contained 7 bases not matched to a gene. The germline V gene has CDR1 SGHAT and CDR2 FQNNGV. CDR3 length equals 15 residues. CDR3 DNA: TGTGCCAGCAGCTTTTCCCAGGACAGGGGGAACGAGCAGTACTTC. It translates to CASSFSQDRGNEQYF.

V and J are TRBV10-3 and TRBJ1-5, with D uncertain. The CDR3 covers 14 residues. Germline V gene lookup returns CDR1 ENHRY and CDR2 SYGVKD. V was trimmed by 2 bases and J by 2 bases, leaving 7 bases between them. In DNA, the CDR3 is TGTGCCATCAGTGAGGACGGACGCAATCAGCCCCAGCATTTT. Protein: CAISEDGRNQPQHF.

The rearrangement uses TRBV25-1 and TRBJ2-7, with 8 bases identical to TRBD1. Per the germline V gene, CDR1 is MGHDK and CDR2 is SYGVNS. The CDR3 has 13 amino acids. J lost 7 bases, V lost 3 bases, and 5 bases had no gene match. CDR3 amino acids: CASSDAGGWEQYF. Written as DNA, the CDR3 is TGTGCCAGCAGTGACGCAGGGGGCTGGGAGCAGTACTTC.

The V gene is TRBV28, the J gene TRBJ1-1; no clear D. The CDR3 is made up of 13 amino acids. Germline values: CDR1 MDHEN, CDR2 SYDVKM. Deletions cut 7 bases from V and 9 bases from J, with 18 bases between. As DNA, the CDR3 is TGTGCCAGCAAAGAAGAGGAGCCACGGAAAGCTTTCTTT. Translated, it gives CASKEEEPRKAFF. Variable domain in full (rest from reference TRBV28 and TRBJ1-1): DVKVTQSSRYLVKRTGEKVFLECVQDMDHENMFWYRQDPGLGLRLIYFSYDVKMKEKGDIPEGYSVSREKKERFSLILESASTNQTSMYLCASKEEEPRKAFFGQGTRLTVV.

In its sample, this clone was seen a few times. Other DNA sequences from this sample encode an identical CDR3 as well. J is TRBJ1-1 and V is TRBV12-3 or TRBV12-4; D is ambiguous. Trimming stripped 4 bases from V and 1 base from J, with 7 bases between. The CDR3 length is 13 residues. The CDR3 nucleotides read TGTGCCAGCAGTTCGTCCACGAACACTGAAGCTTTCTTT. Translated: CASSSSTNTEAFF.

This rearrangement joins TRBV10-3 to TRBJ2-5; 13 bases are shared with TRBD2. The CDR3 runs 13 residues. V lost 4 bases and J lost 8; bases outside the gene matches: 1. Germline CDR1 is ENHRY and CDR2 is SYGVKD. The CDR3 sequence: CAISGLAGGTQYF. DNA of the CDR3: TGTGCCATCAGTGGACTAGCGGGGGGAACCCAGTACTTC.

The V call is TRBV2, the J call TRBJ2-7, with 8 bases fitting TRBD2. From germline, CDR1 is SNHLY and CDR2 FYNNEI. V gave up 5 bases and J gave up 4 bases; unmatched junction bases: 10. This CDR3 spans 15 amino acids. The CDR3 DNA follows: TGTGCCAGCAGTCCGATGGGCGGGAGGACATACGAGCAGTACTTC. This translates into CASSPMGGRTYEQYF.

The V and J genes are TRBV4-3 and TRBJ2-1; TRBD1 might be the D (6 bases). This CDR3 contains 15 residues. Trimming shortened V by 4 bases and J by 0 bases, and 10 bases separated the two germline ends. CDR1 and CDR2 (germline): LGHNA, YSLEER. The CDR3: CASSLTGRSYNEQFF. DNA for the CDR3: TGCGCCAGCAGCCTGACAGGCCGCTCCTACAATGAGCAGTTCTTC.

The J gene is TRBJ2-5, the V gene TRBV12-5; a possible D gene is TRBD1 (5 bases). With 8 bases removed from V and 5 bases from J, the gap between germline ends came to 15 bases. The CDR3 extends over 13 amino acids. The germline gives CDR1 LGHNT, CDR2 FRNRAP. In nucleotides, the CDR3 is TGTGCTAGTTCACGCAGGGTGGGGGAGACCCAGTACTTC. Its protein is CASSRRVGETQYF.

The J gene is TRBJ1-1, the V gene TRBV2; D is perhaps TRBD1 (5 bases). This CDR3 spans 13 amino acids. Trimming removed 1 base at V and 6 bases at J, with 9 bases between. Germline V lookup: CDR1 SNHLY, CDR2 FYNNEI. The CDR3 region is CASSEEGTAEAFF. Written as DNA, the CDR3 is TGTGCCAGCAGTGAAGAAGGGACCGCTGAAGCTTTCTTT. The whole variable domain, remainder taken from reference TRBV2 and TRBJ1-1, is EPEVTQTPSHQVTQMGQEVILRCVPISNHLYFYWYRQILGQKVEFLVSFYNNEISEKSEIFDDQFSVERPDGSNFTLKIRSTKLEDSAMYFCASSEEGTAEAFFGQGTRLTVV.

The rearrangement links TRBV7-2 to TRBJ1-2, with D possibly being TRBD1 (6 bases). V was cut by 5 bases and J by 4 bases, with 17 bases left in between. The CDR3 covers 15 residues. CDR1 is SGHTA and CDR2 is FQGNSA in the germline V gene. The CDR3 spells CASSQPRGLLYGYTF. The CDR3 DNA reads as TGTGCCAGCAGCCAACCCAGGGGCCTGCTCTATGGCTACACCTTC.

The chain combines TRBV16 with TRBJ1-5; D might be TRBD1 (5 bases). Trimming pared 5 bases from V and 4 bases from J, leaving 12 bases between. CDR3 length: 14 residues. CDR1 is KGHSY, CDR2 FQNENV, per germline. The CDR3 loop is CASSTIPGNQPQHF. CDR3 bases: TGTGCCAGCAGCACCATCCCAGGGAATCAGCCCCAGCATTTT.

The rearrangement links TRBV11-2 to TRBJ1-1; TRBD1 agrees at 7 bases. CDR3 length equals 15 residues. Germline CDR1 is SGHAT and CDR2 is FQNNGV. With 3 bases clipped from V and 4 bases from J, the junction kept 8 bases outside the gene matches. CDR3: CASSFGAGGGTEAFF. CDR3 DNA: TGTGCCAGCAGCTTCGGCGCAGGGGGGGGCACTGAAGCTTTCTTT.

The chain recombines TRBV24-1 with TRBJ2-3; possible D gene TRBD2, 5 bases. Looked up from germline, CDR1 is KGHDR and CDR2 is SFDVKD. The CDR3 loop spans 16 amino acids. The germline V and J ends were trimmed by 3 bases and 0 bases, with 12 bases remaining between them. Here the CDR3 reads CATSDASRGSTDTQYF. In DNA, the CDR3 is TGTGCCACCAGTGATGCAAGTCGGGGAAGCACAGATACGCAGTATTTT.

V usage is TRBV9 and J usage is TRBJ1-1; weak D call: TRBD1 (5 bases). V was shortened by 1 base and J by 0 bases, with 10 bases between the two germline ends. The CDR3 totals 15 residues. CDR1 is SGDLS, CDR2 YYNGEE, per germline. The CDR3 sequence: CASSVSAGMNTEAFF. DNA for the CDR3: TGTGCCAGCAGCGTATCAGCAGGGATGAACACTGAAGCTTTCTTT.